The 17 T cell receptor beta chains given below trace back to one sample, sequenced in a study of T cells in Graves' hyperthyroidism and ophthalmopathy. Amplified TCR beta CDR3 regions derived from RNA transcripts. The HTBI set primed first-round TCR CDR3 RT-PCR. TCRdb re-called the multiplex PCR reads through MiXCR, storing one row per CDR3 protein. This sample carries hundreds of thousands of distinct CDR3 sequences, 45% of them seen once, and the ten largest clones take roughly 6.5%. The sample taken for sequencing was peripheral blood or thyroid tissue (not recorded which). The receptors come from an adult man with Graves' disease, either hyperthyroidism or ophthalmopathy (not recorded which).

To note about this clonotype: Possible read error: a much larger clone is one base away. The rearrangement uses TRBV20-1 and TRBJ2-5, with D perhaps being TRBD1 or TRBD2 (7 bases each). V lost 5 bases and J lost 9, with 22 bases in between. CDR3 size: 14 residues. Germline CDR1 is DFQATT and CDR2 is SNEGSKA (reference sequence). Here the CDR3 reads CSAEDRLAGESQYF. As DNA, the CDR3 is TGCAGTGCTGAGGACAGGTTGGCGGGGGAGTCCCAGTACTTC.

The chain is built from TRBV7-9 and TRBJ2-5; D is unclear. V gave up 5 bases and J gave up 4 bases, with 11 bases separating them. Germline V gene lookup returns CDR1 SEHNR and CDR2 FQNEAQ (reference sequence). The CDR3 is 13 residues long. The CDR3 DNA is TGTGCCAGCAGCCCAAGTCCCCCAGAGACCCAGTACTTC. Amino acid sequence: CASSPSPPETQYF.

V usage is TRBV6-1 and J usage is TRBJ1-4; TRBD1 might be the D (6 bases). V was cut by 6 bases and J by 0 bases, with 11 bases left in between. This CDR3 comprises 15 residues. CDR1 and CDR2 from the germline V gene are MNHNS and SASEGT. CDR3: CASRDSTATNEKLFF. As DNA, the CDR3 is TGTGCCAGCAGGGACAGTACTGCAACTAATGAAAAACTGTTTTTT.

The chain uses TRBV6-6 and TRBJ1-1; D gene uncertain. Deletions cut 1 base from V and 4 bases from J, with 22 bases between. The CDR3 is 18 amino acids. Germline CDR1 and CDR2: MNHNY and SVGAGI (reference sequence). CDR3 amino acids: CASSYLGGISIQRTEAFF. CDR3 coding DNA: TGTGCCAGCAGTTACTTGGGCGGGATTTCGATACAACGCACTGAAGCTTTCTTT.

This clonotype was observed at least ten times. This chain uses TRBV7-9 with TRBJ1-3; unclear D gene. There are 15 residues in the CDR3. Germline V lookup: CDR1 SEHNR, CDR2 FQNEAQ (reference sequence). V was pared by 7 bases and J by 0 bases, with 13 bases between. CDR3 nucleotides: TGTGCCAGCACCTTCCTACAGCGCTCTGGAAACACCATATATTTT. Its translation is CASTFLQRSGNTIYF.

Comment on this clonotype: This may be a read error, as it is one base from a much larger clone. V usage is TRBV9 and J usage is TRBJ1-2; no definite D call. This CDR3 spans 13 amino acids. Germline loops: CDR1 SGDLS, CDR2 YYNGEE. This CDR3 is CASSLQADYSYTF. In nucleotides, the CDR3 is TGTGCCAGCAGTCTGCAGGCGGACTATAGCTACACCTTC.

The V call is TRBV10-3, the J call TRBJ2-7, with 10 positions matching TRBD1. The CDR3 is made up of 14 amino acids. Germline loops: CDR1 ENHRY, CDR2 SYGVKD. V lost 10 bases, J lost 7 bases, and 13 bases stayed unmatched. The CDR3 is CATRTTGGLREQYF. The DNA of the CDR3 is TGTGCCACCCGTACGACAGGGGGCTTGCGGGAGCAGTACTTC.

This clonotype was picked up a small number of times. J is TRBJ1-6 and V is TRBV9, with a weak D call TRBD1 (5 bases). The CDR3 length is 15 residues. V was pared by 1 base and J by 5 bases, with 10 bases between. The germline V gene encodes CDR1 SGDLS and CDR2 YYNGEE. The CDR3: CASSVRGSDNSPLHF. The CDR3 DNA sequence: TGTGCCAGCAGCGTACGGGGGTCGGATAATTCACCCCTCCACTTT.

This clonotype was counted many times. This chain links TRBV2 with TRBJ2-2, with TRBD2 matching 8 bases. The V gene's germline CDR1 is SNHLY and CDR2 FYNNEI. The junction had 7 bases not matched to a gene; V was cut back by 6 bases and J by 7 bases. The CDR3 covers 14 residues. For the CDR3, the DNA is TGTGCCAGCAGGCGCAGCGGGAGTAACGGGGAGCTGTTTTTT. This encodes CASRRSGSNGELFF.

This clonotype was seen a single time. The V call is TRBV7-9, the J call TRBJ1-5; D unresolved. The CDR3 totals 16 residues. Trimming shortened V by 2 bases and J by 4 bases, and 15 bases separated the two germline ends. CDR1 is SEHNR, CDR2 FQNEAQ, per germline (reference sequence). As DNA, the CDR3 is TGTGCCAGCAGCTTATACTTCTCGGGAGCGAATCAGCCCCAGCATTTT. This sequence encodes CASSLYFSGANQPQHF.

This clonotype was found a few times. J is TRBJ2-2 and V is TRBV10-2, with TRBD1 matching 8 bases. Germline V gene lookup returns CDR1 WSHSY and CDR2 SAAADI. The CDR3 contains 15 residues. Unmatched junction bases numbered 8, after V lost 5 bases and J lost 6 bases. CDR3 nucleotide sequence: TGCGCCAGCAGTAAGGACAGGGAACGGCCCGGGGAGCTGTTTTTT. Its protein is CASSKDRERPGELFF.

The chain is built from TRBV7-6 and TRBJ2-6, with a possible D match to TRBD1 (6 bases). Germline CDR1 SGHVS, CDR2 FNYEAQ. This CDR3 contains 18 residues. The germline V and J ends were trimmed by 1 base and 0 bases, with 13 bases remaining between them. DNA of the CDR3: TGTGCCAGCAGCTTAGTGGGGGCCGGGCCCTCTGGGGCCAACGTCCTGACTTTC. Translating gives CASSLVGAGPSGANVLTF.

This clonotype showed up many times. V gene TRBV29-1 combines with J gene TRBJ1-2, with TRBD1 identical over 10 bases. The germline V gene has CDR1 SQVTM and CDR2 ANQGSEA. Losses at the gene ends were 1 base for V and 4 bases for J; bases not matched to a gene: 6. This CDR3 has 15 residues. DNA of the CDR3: TGCAGCGTTGAAGGGGGACAGGGGTTTCGCTATGGCTACACCTTC. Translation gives CSVEGGQGFRYGYTF.

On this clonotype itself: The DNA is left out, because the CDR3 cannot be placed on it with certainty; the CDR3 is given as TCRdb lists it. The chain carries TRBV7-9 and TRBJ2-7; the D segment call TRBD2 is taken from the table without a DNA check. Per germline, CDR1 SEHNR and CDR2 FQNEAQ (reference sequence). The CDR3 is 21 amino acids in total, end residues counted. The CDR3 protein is CASSFYICSARAAGGPYEQYF.

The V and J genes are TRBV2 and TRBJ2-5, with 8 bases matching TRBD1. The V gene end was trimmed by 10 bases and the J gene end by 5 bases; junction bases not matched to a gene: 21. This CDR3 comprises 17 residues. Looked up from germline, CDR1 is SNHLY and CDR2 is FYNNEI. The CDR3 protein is CATDSPGDRNLGETQYF. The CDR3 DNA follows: TGTGCCACAGACAGCCCCGGGGACAGGAATTTAGGGGAGACCCAGTACTTC. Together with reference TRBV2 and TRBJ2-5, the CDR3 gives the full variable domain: EPEVTQTPSHQVTQMGQEVILRCVPISNHLYFYWYRQILGQKVEFLVSFYNNEISEKSEIFDDQFSVERPDGSNFTLKIRSTKLEDSAMYFCATDSPGDRNLGETQYFGPGTRLLVL.

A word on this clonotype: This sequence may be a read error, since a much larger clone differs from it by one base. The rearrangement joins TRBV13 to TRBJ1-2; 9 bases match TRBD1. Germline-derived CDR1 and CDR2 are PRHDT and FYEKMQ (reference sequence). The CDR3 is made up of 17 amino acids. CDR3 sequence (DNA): TGTGCCAGCAGCTTAGTCCACTACAGGGGGCTAGGCTATGGCCACACCTTC. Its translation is CASSLVHYRGLGYGHTF.

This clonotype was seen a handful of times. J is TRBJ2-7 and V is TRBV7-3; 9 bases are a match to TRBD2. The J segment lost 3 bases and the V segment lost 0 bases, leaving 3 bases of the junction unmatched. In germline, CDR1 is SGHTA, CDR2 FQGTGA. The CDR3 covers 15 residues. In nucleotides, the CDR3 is TGTGCCAGCAGCTTAACTAGCGGGAGTTTCTACGAGCAGTACTTC. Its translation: CASSLTSGSFYEQYF.